This T cell receptor (beta chain) came from a study of T cells in Graves' hyperthyroidism and ophthalmopathy (dated by TCRdb to the late 2010s). Regarding the study in general: To identify TCR V-J signatures that set the groups apart, the researchers used a discovery cohort of 90 to 100 patients, made up of 40 to 45 with Graves' ophthalmopathy and 57 with stable Graves' hyperthyroidism. Whether ophthalmopathy could be predicted prospectively was tested in an independent validation cohort made up of about 18 hyperthyroidism patients plus 17 patients who later progressed to ophthalmopathy. For training and testing, the 95 to 100 patients in the discovery cohort were randomly divided in a 7:3 ratio. In six Graves' hyperthyroidism patients, the study also compared T-cell repertoires from thyroid tissue with T-cell repertoires from blood. Following sampling, methimazole starting at 30 mg daily was given to hyperthyroidism patients, and high-dose intravenous methylprednisolone was given to ophthalmopathy patients. According to the paper, TCR Vbeta CDR3 sequencing was carried out on about 140 peripheral blood samples, which came from approximately 41 ophthalmopathy, fewer than 80 hyperthyroidism and approximately 17 progressor patients.

General study outcomes and caveats: In validation, progression to ophthalmopathy was predicted by the model with almost 71% sensitivity and around 75% specificity, a median of about 6.4 months before onset. Ophthalmopathy was separated from stable hyperthyroidism by a 13 V-J signature model, with 85% to 90% sensitivity and approximately 81% specificity obtained in cross-validation and 80%/75% obtained in testing. Blood samples also contained most of the expanded thyroid clonotypes (frequency above 0.001), which suggests that blood repertoires may reflect thyroid immune responses. Sample size was not statistically predetermined, and investigators were not blinded to group allocation.

Based on the germline V gene, the CDR1 and CDR2 sequences are SGHTA and FQGNSA. From cysteine to phenylalanine, the CDR3 is 15 amino acids long. Only the CDR3 DNA stays, 45 bases, in frame from base 1. The V end gives up 7 bases and the J end 2 bases, leaving 10 bases in the junction not matched to a gene. TCR beta CDR3 regions were amplified from RNA transcripts. The first round of RT-PCR for the TCR CDR3 was performed with the HTBI primer set and the Qiagen OneStep RT-PCR kit. Libraries were constructed in a second round of multiplex PCR, after which size selection and purification were performed. Libraries were sequenced paired-end with 100 bp reads on an Illumina HiSeq2000. Per the authors' processing: Raw data were processed with SOAPnuke, discarding reads with adapters, uncalled bases, mean Phred below 15, or no exact constant-primer or identifier match. High-quality paired reads were merged with COPE v1.2.5, and unique nucleotide sequences were defined as clonotypes. MiTCR v1.1 was used to align the clonotypes against IMGT TRBV, TRBD and TRBJ reference segments. The analysis included only V-J combinations with a frequency above 0.0001, which together covered more than 99% of the repertoires. The TCS score was defined as the ratio of F50 (clonal expansion) to E x V (chaos), calculated using BLOSUM62-based TCRdist between CDR3 peptides within each V-J. Welch's t-statistics and random forest reduced some 510 V-J features to under 15, which were used in a naive Bayes classifier (R e1071). Using fastp at Q25 and MiXCR, TCRdb reprocessed the public reads and kept productive beta chains. Rows with a matching CDR3 protein are joined into one entry that keeps the most common DNA and genes. TCRdb's processing, not the authors' own work, is the source of the V and J calls. For this sample the table gives approximately 590,000 distinct CDR3 sequences, of which 46% were detected only once. Roughly 8.2% of the sample rests with the top ten.

A patient counted as having stable Graves' hyperthyroidism if no progression to ophthalmopathy occurred over 18 months of follow-up. Hyperthyroidism patients were newly diagnosed, had a disease duration of under 2 months, and were aged 18 to 65 years. The study excluded patients with uncontrolled infections, other autoimmune diseases, pregnancy or lactation. Diagnoses were based on clinical symptoms, serum thyroxine and TRAb, thyroid ultrasound and orbital computed tomography. Total RNA was extracted with Trizol reagent, and quality was checked on an Agilent 2100 Bioanalyzer. This clonotype was picked up a small number of times. Its recognized antigen is unknown. The record has no base qualities; no much larger clone is one base away.

This receptor was taken from a woman in her late teens or twenties with Graves' hyperthyroidism. Donor details come from another sample of the same person, matched by shared clones. Recombination connected TRBV7-2 to TRBJ1-2; TRBD1 lines up with 7 middle nucleotides. Sequencing input: peripheral blood or thyroid tissue (not recorded which). The DNA reads TGTGCCAGCACCCCCCCCCCGACAGGGAACTATGGCTACACCTTC. This translates into CASTPPPTGNYGYTF.